These T cell receptor beta chains were read from a single sample in a study of CD8+CD57+ T cells in acquired aplastic anemia. TCRdb fed the reads into MiXCR, producing one record per CDR3 protein. The profile shows 400,000 to 450,000 distinct CDR3 sequences, roughly 68% of them singletons. Sequencing used sorted CD4+, CD8+, or CD8+CD57+ T cells (not recorded which) from PBMCs. All receptors come from a human donor in good health, serving as a control. CDR3s include the opening cysteine and the closing phenylalanine or tryptophan. A D gene is named only where the DNA matches it firmly. Clone size is stated in some rows and not others, as once, few, many or a class when expanded.

clone size: many; J gene: TRBJ2-7; D gene: .; V gene: TRBV25-1; CDR3 DNA: TGTGCCAGCAGTTACGGGGACGAGCAGTACTTC; CDR3 protein: CASSYGDEQYF
clone size: .; J gene: TRBJ1-1; D gene: .; V gene: TRBV2; CDR3 DNA: TGTGCCAGCTATCCCGGACTTTCGAACACTGAAGCTTTCTTT; CDR3 protein: CASYPGLSNTEAFF
clone size: many; J gene: TRBJ2-1; D gene: .; V gene: TRBV20-1; CDR3 DNA: TGCAGTGCTAGAGATAAAGACAACCCTGAATCTTGGAGGGAGCAGTTCTTC; CDR3 protein: CSARDKDNPESWREQFF
clone size: .; J gene: TRBJ2-3; D gene: TRBD2; V gene: TRBV6-1; CDR3 DNA: TGTGCCAGCAGAGCTACTAGCGGGGGCACAGATACGCAGTATTTT; CDR3 protein: CASRATSGGTDTQYF
clone size: once; J gene: TRBJ1-1; D gene: .; V gene: TRBV10-2; CDR3 DNA: TGCGCCAGCAGTGTTACAGGGTCCTTGAACACGAAAGCTTTCTTT; CDR3 protein: CASSVTGSLNTKAFF
clone size: .; J gene: TRBJ2-5; D gene: .; V gene: TRBV7-9; CDR3 DNA: TGTGCCAGCAGCTTGGTTAGGGGGGAGACCCAGTACTTC; CDR3 protein: CASSLVRGETQYF
clone size: .; J gene: TRBJ2-3; D gene: .; V gene: TRBV7-2; CDR3 DNA: TGTGCCAGCAGCCACTCCCGGTCAGCCACAGATACGGAGTATTTT; CDR3 protein: CASSHSRSATDTEYF
clone size: .; J gene: TRBJ1-6; D gene: .; V gene: TRBV7-3; CDR3 DNA: TGCGCCAGCAGCCTAGGGGCGAGCAGTACTCCGGACTGG; CDR3 protein: CASSLGASSTPDW
clone size: .; J gene: TRBJ1-1; D gene: TRBD1; V gene: TRBV5-1; CDR3 DNA: TGCGCCAGCAGCCTCTCAGGGGGCGGCAGTGAAGCTTTCTTT; CDR3 protein: CASSLSGGGSEAFF
clone size: .; J gene: TRBJ2-7; D gene: .; V gene: TRBV10-1; CDR3 DNA: TGCGCCATCATGCTTGACCACGAGCAGTACTTC; CDR3 protein: CAIMLDHEQYF
clone size: .; J gene: TRBJ1-2; D gene: .; V gene: TRBV4-3; CDR3 DNA: TGCGCCAGCAGCCAGAACCCCAACCGCCTCTATGGCTACACCTTC; CDR3 protein: CASSQNPNRLYGYTF
clone size: .; J gene: TRBJ2-5; D gene: .; V gene: TRBV10-1; CDR3 DNA: TGCGCCAGCAGTGAGTCAGACACGGAAGGGACCCAGTACTTC; CDR3 protein: CASSESDTEGTQYF
clone size: once; J gene: TRBJ2-7; D gene: .; V gene: TRBV2; CDR3 DNA: TGTGCCAGCAGCCAAGACCGGGCGGGTCCCACCTACGAGCAGTACTTC; CDR3 protein: CASSQDRAGPTYEQYF
clone size: .; J gene: TRBJ2-2; D gene: .; V gene: TRBV10-3; CDR3 DNA: TGTGCCATGACCTCCGGGCAGGGGAACACCGGGGAGCTGTCTTGG; CDR3 protein: CAMTSGQGNTGELSW
clone size: .; J gene: TRBJ1-2; D gene: .; V gene: TRBV20-1; CDR3 DNA: TGCAGTGCTAGAGGCCGCGGGAGGTATGGCTACACCTTC; CDR3 protein: CSARGRGRYGYTF
clone size: .; J gene: TRBJ2-7; D gene: .; V gene: TRBV20-1; CDR3 DNA: TGCAGTGCTAGACCGGAAACCGAATACGAGCAGTGCTTC; CDR3 protein: CSARPETEYEQCF
clone size: .; J gene: TRBJ2-2; D gene: TRBD2; V gene: TRBV11-3; CDR3 DNA: TGTGCCAGCAGCTGGGGACTAGCCAACACCGGGGAGCTGTTTTTT; CDR3 protein: CASSWGLANTGELFF
clone size: .; J gene: TRBJ2-1; D gene: TRBD2; V gene: TRBV7-4; CDR3 DNA: TGTGCCAGCAGCTTAATGCTAGCGGGGAATAATGAGCACTTCTTC; CDR3 protein: CASSLMLAGNNEHFF
clone size: many; J gene: TRBJ1-3; D gene: .; V gene: TRBV10-3; CDR3 DNA: TGTGCCATCAGTGAGTCTGGGGGATCTGGAAACACCATATATTTT; CDR3 protein: CAISESGGSGNTIYF
clone size: once; J gene: TRBJ2-7; D gene: .; V gene: TRBV20-1; CDR3 DNA: TGCAGTGCTAGAGGTTGGCGGGGTGGGCCCTACGAGCAGTACTTC; CDR3 protein: CSARGWRGGPYEQYF
clone size: many; J gene: TRBJ2-3; D gene: .; V gene: TRBV30; CDR3 DNA: TGTGCCTGGAGTGGGAGGGATCAAGATACGCAGTATTTT; CDR3 protein: CAWSGRDQDTQYF
clone size: .; J gene: TRBJ1-6; D gene: .; V gene: TRBV9; CDR3 DNA: TGTGCCAGCAGCGATGACAGTGGCTACCAGCAGTACTTT; CDR3 protein: CASSDDSGYQQYF
clone size: .; J gene: TRBJ1-1; D gene: .; V gene: TRBV10-2; CDR3 DNA: TGCGCCAGCAGCTTAGCGAGTGGGGACACTGAAGCTTTCTTT; CDR3 protein: CASSLASGDTEAFF
clone size: many; J gene: TRBJ1-2; D gene: TRBD1; V gene: TRBV5-6; CDR3 DNA: TGTGCCAGCAGCCCGCGCGGGACAGTTAACGGCTACACCTTC; CDR3 protein: CASSPRGTVNGYTF
clone size: many; J gene: TRBJ2-5; D gene: TRBD2; V gene: TRBV7-2; CDR3 DNA: TGTGCCAGCAGCGAATGGGGGGGAGACCAAGAGACCCAGTACTTC; CDR3 protein: CASSEWGGDQETQYF
clone size: many; J gene: TRBJ1-3; D gene: TRBD1; V gene: TRBV19; CDR3 DNA: TGTGCCAGTAGTATGCTCGCAGGGGGATTGAACACCATATATTTT; CDR3 protein: CASSMLAGGLNTIYF
clone size: .; J gene: TRBJ2-1; D gene: .; V gene: TRBV7-2; CDR3 DNA: TGTGCCAGCAGCTTGCGAACGAGCCTCAACCATCCCCAGTTCTTC; CDR3 protein: CASSLRTSLNHPQFF
clone size: many; J gene: TRBJ1-5; D gene: TRBD1; V gene: TRBV4-3; CDR3 DNA: TGCGCCAGCAGCCAAAACGCCGGGACAGGCAATCAGCCCCAGCATTTT; CDR3 protein: CASSQNAGTGNQPQHF
clone size: .; J gene: TRBJ1-5; D gene: .; V gene: TRBV19; CDR3 DNA: TGTGCCAGTAGTGCGCGGAGGGACAACCAACAGACCCAGCACTTC; CDR3 protein: CASSARRDNQQTQHF
clone size: .; J gene: TRBJ2-3; D gene: TRBD2; V gene: TRBV7-2; CDR3 DNA: TGTGCCAGCAGCTCTAGCGGGGGCACAGATACGCAGTATTTT; CDR3 protein: CASSSSGGTDTQYF
clone size: .; J gene: TRBJ1-3; D gene: .; V gene: TRBV6-2/TRBV6-3; CDR3 DNA: TGTGCCAGCAGTTTGTATGGCTTCCCTGGAGACACCATATATTTT; CDR3 protein: CASSLYGFPGDTIYF
clone size: .; J gene: TRBJ2-5; D gene: .; V gene: TRBV7-3; CDR3 DNA: TGTGCCACCAGCATAGATGCACGGTTTCGGGAGACACAGTACTTC; CDR3 protein: CATSIDARFRETQYF
clone size: once; J gene: TRBJ1-6; D gene: .; V gene: TRBV12-3/TRBV12-4; CDR3 DNA: TGTGCCAGCAGACGGCTTTGGGCCCGCCCTGTAGGCAATTCACCCCTCCACTTT; CDR3 protein: CASRRLWARPVGNSPLHF
clone size: once; J gene: TRBJ1-1; D gene: .; V gene: TRBV11-2; CDR3 DNA: TGTGCCAGCAGCCTCAGGGAAACGATAGTGAACACTGAAGCTTTCTTT; CDR3 protein: CASSLRETIVNTEAFF
clone size: .; J gene: TRBJ1-6; D gene: TRBD1; V gene: TRBV2; CDR3 DNA: TGTGCCAGCGGGAGGGGGCAGGGGAATTCACCCCTCCACTTT; CDR3 protein: CASGRGQGNSPLHF
clone size: many; J gene: TRBJ1-6; D gene: TRBD1; V gene: TRBV5-1; CDR3 DNA: TGCGCCAGCAGCTTCAGGGGGCTCGATTCACCCCTCCACTTT; CDR3 protein: CASSFRGLDSPLHF
clone size: .; J gene: TRBJ2-1; D gene: TRBD2; V gene: TRBV6-2/TRBV6-3; CDR3 DNA: TGTGCCAGCAGTTACGGACTAGCGGTCTCCTACAATGAGCAGTTCTTC; CDR3 protein: CASSYGLAVSYNEQFF
clone size: .; J gene: TRBJ1-2; D gene: .; V gene: TRBV12-3/TRBV12-4; CDR3 DNA: TGTGCCGTAGGTCCAAAGACAGTGACTAACTATGGCTACACCTTC; CDR3 protein: CAVGPKTVTNYGYTF
clone size: once; J gene: TRBJ2-7; D gene: .; V gene: TRBV20-1; CDR3 DNA: TGCAGTGCTAGGTTCGGCGGGAACTATGGCTACGAGCAGTACTTC; CDR3 protein: CSARFGGNYGYEQYF
clone size: once; J gene: TRBJ2-3; D gene: .; V gene: TRBV7-2; CDR3 DNA: TGTGCCAGCATGACCCGGTATGGCTCCTACAAGGAGCAGCAGTATTTT; CDR3 protein: CASMTRYGSYKEQQYF
clone size: .; J gene: TRBJ1-5; D gene: .; V gene: TRBV19; CDR3 DNA: TGTGCCAGTAATCCACTGGCGGGGGGCAATCAGCCCCAGCATTTT; CDR3 protein: CASNPLAGGNQPQHF
clone size: .; J gene: TRBJ2-2; D gene: .; V gene: TRBV19; CDR3 DNA: TGTGCCAGTAGTATAGGTCGGGGGTCTAACTATGGCTTGACCTTT; CDR3 protein: CASSIGRGSNYGLTF
clone size: .; J gene: TRBJ1-4; D gene: TRBD1; V gene: TRBV20-1; CDR3 DNA: TGCAGTGCTGTGAACGGGACAGGGACACTGTTTTTT; CDR3 protein: CSAVNGTGTLFF
clone size: many; J gene: TRBJ2-5; D gene: TRBD1; V gene: TRBV19; CDR3 DNA: TGTGCCAGTAGTCCCCGGACAGGGTCGGAGACCCAGTACTTC; CDR3 protein: CASSPRTGSETQYF
clone size: .; J gene: TRBJ2-2; D gene: .; V gene: TRBV7-6; CDR3 DNA: TGTGCCAGCAGCTTAGGCCGGCTGCGGGAGCTGTTTTTT; CDR3 protein: CASSLGRLRELFF
clone size: .; J gene: TRBJ1-1; D gene: TRBD1; V gene: TRBV2; CDR3 DNA: TGTGCCAGCAGCTTAGCGACGGGACAGGGGAACACTGAGGCTTTCTTT; CDR3 protein: CASSLATGQGNTEAFF
clone size: .; J gene: TRBJ1-6; D gene: .; V gene: TRBV7-9; CDR3 DNA: TGTGCCAGCAGTCCCTCGCGTGCTAACTATGCACCCACCCACTTT; CDR3 protein: CASSPSRANYAPTHF
clone size: .; J gene: TRBJ2-7; D gene: TRBD1; V gene: TRBV12-3/TRBV12-4; CDR3 DNA: TGTGCCAGCAGTTCACCGGGACAGCTCCACGAGCAGTACTTC; CDR3 protein: CASSSPGQLHEQYF
clone size: once; J gene: TRBJ1-3; D gene: .; V gene: TRBV7-3; CDR3 DNA: TGTGCCAGCAGCACCCGGGGTTCGACAGCGCAGTTTTTC; CDR3 protein: CASSTRGSTAQFF
clone size: once; J gene: TRBJ1-4; D gene: .; V gene: TRBV5-1; CDR3 DNA: TGTGCCAGCAGCTCTGTCACCTCCGGGGGTGAAAAACTGTTTTTT; CDR3 protein: CASSSVTSGGEKLFF